This is a list of T cell receptor beta chains from one sample in a study of blood T cell repertoires in COVID-19. Assay used: immunoSEQ multiplex PCR; TCRdb lists only in-frame clones, some missing. The data hold some 190,000 clones, with 65% to 85% observed a single time. The specimen was PBMCs or T cells enriched from blood (not recorded which). These receptors were collected from a woman aged 25 to 39 who had been exposed to COVID-19. CDR3s include the opening cysteine and the closing phenylalanine or tryptophan. Each record gives: J gene, clone size, V gene, D gene, CDR3 DNA, CDR3 protein. A D gene is named only where the DNA matches it firmly. Expanded clones get a size class; other rows say once, few or many, or leave the size out.

j_gene: TRBJ1-4; abundance: NA; v_gene: TRBV5-6; d_gene: TRBD1; CDR3nt: TGTGCCAGCAGCTTGGACAGGGGGCAGGCCACTAATGAAAAACTGTTTTTT; CDR3aa: CASSLDRGQATNEKLFF
j_gene: TRBJ2-3; abundance: NA; v_gene: TRBV23-1; d_gene: TRBD1; CDR3nt: TGCGCCAGCAGTCCCCACCCGGGACAGGGGGCGAGTAGAGCGCAGTATTTT; CDR3aa: CASSPHPGQGASRAQYF
j_gene: TRBJ2-2; abundance: NA; v_gene: TRBV7-2; d_gene: NA; CDR3nt: TGTGCCAGCAGCTTAGAGGCAGGGCGGAACACCGGGGAGCTGTTTTTT; CDR3aa: CASSLEAGRNTGELFF
j_gene: TRBJ1-2; abundance: NA; v_gene: TRBV5-5; d_gene: NA; CDR3nt: TGTGCCAGCAGGAGCTCGGGTAATCAGGGACTCTATGGCTACACCTTC; CDR3aa: CASRSSGNQGLYGYTF
j_gene: TRBJ1-4; abundance: few; v_gene: TRBV7-9; d_gene: NA; CDR3nt: TGTGCCAGCAGCTTCCCTCAGGGAAGGGGTGAAAAACTGTTTTTT; CDR3aa: CASSFPQGRGEKLFF
j_gene: TRBJ2-1; abundance: NA; v_gene: TRBV4-3; d_gene: NA; CDR3nt: TGCGCCAGCAGCCAAGATTCGTGGGCAGGGGTGGAGAATGAGCAGTTCTTC; CDR3aa: CASSQDSWAGVENEQFF
j_gene: TRBJ1-5; abundance: NA; v_gene: TRBV5-6; d_gene: NA; CDR3nt: TGTGCCAGCAGCTTGAGTCCGGGGCAGCCCCAGCATTTT; CDR3aa: CASSLSPGQPQHF
j_gene: TRBJ2-1; abundance: NA; v_gene: TRBV3-1/TRBV3-2; d_gene: NA; CDR3nt: TGTGCCAGCAGCCTAGCTTATCCCTCCGACAATGAGCAGTTCTTC; CDR3aa: CASSLAYPSDNEQFF
j_gene: TRBJ1-5; abundance: NA; v_gene: TRBV19; d_gene: NA; CDR3nt: TGTGCCAGTAGCGAAATAGGCAATCAGCCCCAGCATTTT; CDR3aa: CASSEIGNQPQHF
j_gene: TRBJ2-5; abundance: NA; v_gene: TRBV7-7; d_gene: TRBD2; CDR3nt: TGTGCTAGCAGTTCTAGCGGGGGAATCGGGATGGAGACCCAGTACTTC; CDR3aa: CASSSSGGIGMETQYF
j_gene: TRBJ1-2; abundance: NA; v_gene: TRBV29-1; d_gene: NA; CDR3nt: TGCAGCGTTGAAGATCCCAACAGGGACGGCTACACCTTC; CDR3aa: CSVEDPNRDGYTF
j_gene: TRBJ1-1; abundance: NA; v_gene: TRBV11-2; d_gene: TRBD1; CDR3nt: TGTGCCAGCCCCCGGACAGGGACCACTGAAGCTTTCTTT; CDR3aa: CASPRTGTTEAFF
j_gene: TRBJ1-5; abundance: NA; v_gene: TRBV7-9; d_gene: NA; CDR3nt: TGTGCCAGCAGCGGGACTACCCTCAATCAGCCCCAGCATTTT; CDR3aa: CASSGTTLNQPQHF
j_gene: TRBJ1-5; abundance: NA; v_gene: TRBV19; d_gene: NA; CDR3nt: TGTGCCAGTAGTTGGGGGCACCCTTATAGCAATCAGCCCCAGCATTTT; CDR3aa: CASSWGHPYSNQPQHF
j_gene: TRBJ2-7; abundance: NA; v_gene: TRBV5-1; d_gene: NA; CDR3nt: TGCGCCAGCAGCTTGCTTACAGGGCTCGAGCAGTACTTC; CDR3aa: CASSLLTGLEQYF
j_gene: TRBJ2-7; abundance: NA; v_gene: TRBV11-3; d_gene: TRBD1; CDR3nt: TGTGCCAGCAGCTTAGGACAGGGACCCTCCTACGAGCAGTACTTC; CDR3aa: CASSLGQGPSYEQYF
j_gene: TRBJ1-4; abundance: NA; v_gene: TRBV9; d_gene: NA; CDR3nt: TGTGCCAGCAGCGAATGGGAGCGTGATGAAAAACTGTTTTTT; CDR3aa: CASSEWERDEKLFF
j_gene: TRBJ2-1; abundance: NA; v_gene: TRBV29-1; d_gene: TRBD1; CDR3nt: TGCAGCGTTGAATCGTCTTTACAGGGGGCGGGCGGTGAGCAGTTCTTC; CDR3aa: CSVESSLQGAGGEQFF
j_gene: TRBJ2-6; abundance: NA; v_gene: TRBV7-9; d_gene: TRBD1; CDR3nt: TGTGCCAGCAGCTTAATGTGGCAGGGGGAAGTCTCTGGGGCCAACGTCCTGACTTTC; CDR3aa: CASSLMWQGEVSGANVLTF
j_gene: TRBJ1-4; abundance: NA; v_gene: TRBV4-3; d_gene: NA; CDR3nt: TGCGCCAGCAGCACGCAGGCTTGGGAAAAACTGTTTTTT; CDR3aa: CASSTQAWEKLFF
j_gene: TRBJ2-1; abundance: NA; v_gene: TRBV7-2; d_gene: NA; CDR3nt: TGTGCCAGCAGCTTAAATAGGTTGGCGGGCGAGCAGTTCTTC; CDR3aa: CASSLNRLAGEQFF
j_gene: TRBJ1-1; abundance: NA; v_gene: TRBV6-5; d_gene: NA; CDR3nt: TGTGCCAGCAGAACAGGACAGAACACTGAAGCTTTCTTT; CDR3aa: CASRTGQNTEAFF
j_gene: TRBJ2-4; abundance: NA; v_gene: TRBV11-1; d_gene: NA; CDR3nt: TGTGCCAGCAGCTTACAGGGGGCCAAAAACATTCAGTACTTC; CDR3aa: CASSLQGAKNIQYF
j_gene: TRBJ1-6; abundance: NA; v_gene: TRBV6-1; d_gene: NA; CDR3nt: TGTGCCAGCAGTGAAGGCGAACAGTATCGATCACCCCTCCACTTT; CDR3aa: CASSEGEQYRSPLHF
j_gene: TRBJ1-6; abundance: NA; v_gene: TRBV3-1/TRBV3-2; d_gene: TRBD1; CDR3nt: TGTGCCAGCAGCCAAGGGGGGACAGGGGGCTTCCGTTCACCCCTCCACTTT; CDR3aa: CASSQGGTGGFRSPLHF
j_gene: TRBJ1-5; abundance: NA; v_gene: TRBV2; d_gene: NA; CDR3nt: TGTGCCAGCAGTGCGGTGGGCAATCAGCCCCAGCATTTT; CDR3aa: CASSAVGNQPQHF
j_gene: TRBJ1-5; abundance: NA; v_gene: TRBV6-2/TRBV6-3; d_gene: NA; CDR3nt: TGTGCCAGCAGTTACGAAGTAGCTTATAGCAATCAGCCCCAGCATTTT; CDR3aa: CASSYEVAYSNQPQHF